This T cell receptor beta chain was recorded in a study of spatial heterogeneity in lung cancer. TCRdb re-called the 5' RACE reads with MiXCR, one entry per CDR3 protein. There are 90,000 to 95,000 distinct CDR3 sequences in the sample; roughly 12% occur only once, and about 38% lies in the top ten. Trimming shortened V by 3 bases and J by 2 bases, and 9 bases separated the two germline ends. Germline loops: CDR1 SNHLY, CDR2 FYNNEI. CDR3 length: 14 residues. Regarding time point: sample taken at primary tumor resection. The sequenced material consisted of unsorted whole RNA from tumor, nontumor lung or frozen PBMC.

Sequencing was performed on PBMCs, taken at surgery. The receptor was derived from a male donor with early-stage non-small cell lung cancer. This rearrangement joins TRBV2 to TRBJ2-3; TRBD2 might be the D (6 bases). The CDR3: CASSDRGDTDTQYF. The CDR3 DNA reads TGTGCCAGCAGTGACCGCGGGGACACAGATACGCAGTATTTT.